Sequencing of this T cell receptor beta chain was carried out in a study of beta chain features in type 1 diabetes. This clone was detected only a few times. The target antigen is unknown. The CDR3 runs to 13 residues. With 2 bases removed from V and 0 bases from J, the gap between germline ends came to 4 bases. Germline V gene lookup returns CDR1 LNHDA and CDR2 SQIVND (reference sequence). The investigators reverse transcribed all of the isolated RNA, so they sequenced expressed TCRB transcripts. TCRdb keeps only in-frame clones here, not all; method: immunoSEQ multiplex PCR. In the table there are roughly 100,000 clones, 25% to 35% of which are singletons. Study-wide results and caveats: The study found moderately but significantly shorter TCRB CDR3s in all four CD4+ subsets of Type 1 diabetes patients.

The V gene is TRBV19, the J gene TRBJ1-1; D is undetermined. The sequence came from a woman aged 18-30 years with type 1 diabetes. Sequences were obtained from central memory CD4+ T cells from blood. The CDR3, as DNA: TGTGCCAGTAGTATACAGTTGAACACTGAAGCTTTCTTT. Translating gives CASSIQLNTEAFF.